This T cell receptor beta chain appears in the sequencing data of a study of immune evolution from preneoplasia to lung adenocarcinoma. After removal of 6 bases from V and 4 bases from J, the junction contained 11 bases not matched to a gene. This CDR3 region has 16 residues. Per germline, CDR1 ENHRY and CDR2 SYGVKD. Libraries were prepared by immunoSEQ multiplex PCR; TCRdb keeps only in-frame clonotypes and omits some of them. The sample holds roughly 6,300 clones, roughly 84% seen once. The chain uses TRBV10-3 and TRBJ1-3; 8 bases align to TRBD1. The sample taken for sequencing was FFPE lung adenocarcinoma in situ tissue. The sequence was obtained from a donor of 70 years or more with lung adenocarcinoma. CDR3 loop: CAIRNGQGAVGNTIYF. The CDR3 nucleotides are TGTGCCATCAGGAACGGACAGGGAGCGGTCGGAAACACCATATATTTT.